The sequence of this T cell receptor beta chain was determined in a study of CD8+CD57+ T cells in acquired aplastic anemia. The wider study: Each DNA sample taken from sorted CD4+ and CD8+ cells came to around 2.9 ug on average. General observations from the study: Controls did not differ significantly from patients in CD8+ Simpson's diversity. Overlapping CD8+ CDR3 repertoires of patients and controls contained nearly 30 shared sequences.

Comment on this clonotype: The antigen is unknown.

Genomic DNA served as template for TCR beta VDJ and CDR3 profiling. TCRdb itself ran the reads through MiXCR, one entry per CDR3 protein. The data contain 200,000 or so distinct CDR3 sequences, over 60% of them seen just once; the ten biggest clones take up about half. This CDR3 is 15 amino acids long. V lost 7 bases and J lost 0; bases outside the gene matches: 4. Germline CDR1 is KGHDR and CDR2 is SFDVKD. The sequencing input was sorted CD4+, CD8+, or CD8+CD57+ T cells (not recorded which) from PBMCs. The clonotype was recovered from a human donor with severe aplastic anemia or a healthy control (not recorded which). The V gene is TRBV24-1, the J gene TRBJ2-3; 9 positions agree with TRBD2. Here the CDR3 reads CATSLSGGSTDTQYF. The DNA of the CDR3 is TGTGCCACCAGCCTTAGCGGGGGAAGCACAGATACGCAGTATTTT.